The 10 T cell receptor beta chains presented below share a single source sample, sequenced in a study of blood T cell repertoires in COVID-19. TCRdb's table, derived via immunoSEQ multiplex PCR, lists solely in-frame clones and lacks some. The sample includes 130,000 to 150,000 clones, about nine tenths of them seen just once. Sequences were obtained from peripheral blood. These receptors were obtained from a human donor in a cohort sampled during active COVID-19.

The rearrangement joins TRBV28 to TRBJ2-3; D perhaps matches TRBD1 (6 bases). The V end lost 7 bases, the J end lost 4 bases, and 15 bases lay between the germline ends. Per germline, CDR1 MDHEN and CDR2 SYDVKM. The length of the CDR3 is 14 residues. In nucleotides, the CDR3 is TGTGCCAGCACCAGGGGTTTGGGCCCAGATACGCAGTATTTT. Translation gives CASTRGLGPDTQYF.

The DNA for the CDR3 is TGTGCCAGCAGCCAAGAGTGGGGCTTCCCCATTAATTCACCCCTCCACTTT. Protein product: CASSQEWGFPINSPLHF. The chain uses TRBV3-1 (or the pseudogene TRBV3-2) and TRBJ1-6, with D perhaps TRBD1 (5 bases). Per germline, CDR1 LGHDT and CDR2 YNNKEL (reference sequence). The CDR3 totals 17 residues. V was shortened by 0 bases and J by 6 bases, with 15 bases between the two germline ends.

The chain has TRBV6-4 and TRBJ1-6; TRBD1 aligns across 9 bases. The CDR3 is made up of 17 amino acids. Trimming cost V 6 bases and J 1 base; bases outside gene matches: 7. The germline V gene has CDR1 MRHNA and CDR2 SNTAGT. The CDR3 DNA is TGTGCCAGCAGGGGGACAGGGCGAATTTCCTATAATTCACCCCTCCACTTT. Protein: CASRGTGRISYNSPLHF.

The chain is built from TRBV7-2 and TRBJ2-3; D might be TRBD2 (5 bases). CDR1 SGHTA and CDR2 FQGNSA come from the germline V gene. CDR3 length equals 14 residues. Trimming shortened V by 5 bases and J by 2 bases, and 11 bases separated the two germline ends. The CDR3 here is CASSPRLTTDTQYF. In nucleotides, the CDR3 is TGTGCCAGCAGCCCCAGACTAACCACAGATACGCAGTATTTT.

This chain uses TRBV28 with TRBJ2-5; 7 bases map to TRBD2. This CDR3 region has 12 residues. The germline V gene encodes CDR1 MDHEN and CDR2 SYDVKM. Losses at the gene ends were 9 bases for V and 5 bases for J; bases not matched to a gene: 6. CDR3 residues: CASLSGGETQYF. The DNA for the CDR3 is TGTGCCAGTTTATCCGGGGGGGAGACCCAGTACTTC. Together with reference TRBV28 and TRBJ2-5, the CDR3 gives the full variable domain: DVKVTQSSRYLVKRTGEKVFLECVQDMDHENMFWYRQDPGLGLRLIYFSYDVKMKEKGDIPEGYSVSREKKERFSLILESASTNQTSMYLCASLSGGETQYFGPGTRLLVL.

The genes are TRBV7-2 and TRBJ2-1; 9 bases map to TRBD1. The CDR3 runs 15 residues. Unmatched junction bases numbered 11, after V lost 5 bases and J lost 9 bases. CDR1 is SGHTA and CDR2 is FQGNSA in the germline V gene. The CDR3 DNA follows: TGTGCCAGCAGCCCTAACCGGGACAGGGTTGGTGAGCAGTTCTTC. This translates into CASSPNRDRVGEQFF.

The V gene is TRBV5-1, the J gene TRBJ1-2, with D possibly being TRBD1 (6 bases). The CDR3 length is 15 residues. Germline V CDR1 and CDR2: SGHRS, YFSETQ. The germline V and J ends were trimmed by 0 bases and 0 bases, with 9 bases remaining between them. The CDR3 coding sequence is TGCGCCAGCAGCTTGGACAGGGCGGCTAACTATGGCTACACCTTC. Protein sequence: CASSLDRAANYGYTF.

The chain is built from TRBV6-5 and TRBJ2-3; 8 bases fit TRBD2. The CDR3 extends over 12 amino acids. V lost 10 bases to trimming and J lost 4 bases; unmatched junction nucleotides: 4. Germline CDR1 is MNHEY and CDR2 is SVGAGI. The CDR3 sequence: CATYGGADTQYF. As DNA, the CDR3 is TGTGCCACCTACGGGGGGGCAGATACGCAGTATTTT.

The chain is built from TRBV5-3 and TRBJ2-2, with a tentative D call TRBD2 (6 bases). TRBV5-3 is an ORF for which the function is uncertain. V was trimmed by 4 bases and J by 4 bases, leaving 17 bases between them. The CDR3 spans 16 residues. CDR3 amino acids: CARSLVTPGGTGELFF. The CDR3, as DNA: TGTGCCAGAAGCCTCGTAACCCCCGGGGGCACCGGGGAGCTGTTTTTT.

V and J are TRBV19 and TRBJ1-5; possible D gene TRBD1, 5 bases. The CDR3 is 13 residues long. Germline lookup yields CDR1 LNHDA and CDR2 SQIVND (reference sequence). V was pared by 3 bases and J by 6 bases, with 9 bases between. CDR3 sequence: CASSISGVQPQHF. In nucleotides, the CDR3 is TGTGCCAGTAGTATCTCGGGGGTTCAGCCCCAGCATTTT.